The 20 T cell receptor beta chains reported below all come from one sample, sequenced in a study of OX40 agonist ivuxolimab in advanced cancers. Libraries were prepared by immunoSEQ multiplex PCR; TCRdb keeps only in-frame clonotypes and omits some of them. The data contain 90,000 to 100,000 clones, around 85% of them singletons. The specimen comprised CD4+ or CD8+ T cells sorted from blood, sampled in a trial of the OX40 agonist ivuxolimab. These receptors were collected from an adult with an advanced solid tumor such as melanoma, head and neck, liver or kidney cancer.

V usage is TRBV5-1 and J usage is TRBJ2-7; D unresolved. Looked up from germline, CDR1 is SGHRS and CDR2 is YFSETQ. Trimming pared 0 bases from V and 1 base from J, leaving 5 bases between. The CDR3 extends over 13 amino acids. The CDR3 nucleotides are TGCGCCAGCAGCTTGGGGCAGTCCTACGAGCAGTACTTC. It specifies CASSLGQSYEQYF.

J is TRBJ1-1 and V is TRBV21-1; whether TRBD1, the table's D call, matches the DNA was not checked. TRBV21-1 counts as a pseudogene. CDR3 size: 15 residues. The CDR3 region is CASLDRWQRDTEAFF. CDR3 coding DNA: TGTGCCAGCCTTGACAGGTGGCAAAGGGACACTGAAGCTTTCTTT.

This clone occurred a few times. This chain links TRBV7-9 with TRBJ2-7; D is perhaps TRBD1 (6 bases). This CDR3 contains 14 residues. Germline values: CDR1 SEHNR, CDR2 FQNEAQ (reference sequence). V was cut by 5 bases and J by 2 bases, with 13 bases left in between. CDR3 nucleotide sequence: TGTGCCAGCAGCCCAGACAGGTGGCCCTACGAGCAGTACTTC. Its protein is CASSPDRWPYEQYF.

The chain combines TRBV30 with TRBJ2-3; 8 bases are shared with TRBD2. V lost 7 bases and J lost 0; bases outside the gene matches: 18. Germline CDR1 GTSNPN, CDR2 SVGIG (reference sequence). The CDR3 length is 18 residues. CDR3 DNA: TGTGCCTTCCGGGCTGATAGCGGGATTCTTCATAGCACAGATACGCAGTATTTT. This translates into CAFRADSGILHSTDTQYF.

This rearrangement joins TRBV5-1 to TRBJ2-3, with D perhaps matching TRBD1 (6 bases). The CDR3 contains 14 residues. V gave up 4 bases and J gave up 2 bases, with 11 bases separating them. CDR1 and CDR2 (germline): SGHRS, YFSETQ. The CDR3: CASSARTVTDTQYF. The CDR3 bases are TGCGCCAGCAGCGCTAGGACAGTCACAGATACGCAGTATTTT.

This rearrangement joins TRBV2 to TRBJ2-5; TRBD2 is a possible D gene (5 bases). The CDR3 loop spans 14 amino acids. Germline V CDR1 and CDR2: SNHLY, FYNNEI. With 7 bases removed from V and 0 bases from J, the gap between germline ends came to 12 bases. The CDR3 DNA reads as TGTGCCAGCAAGTTTGAGCGGAACCAAGAGACCCAGTACTTC. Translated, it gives CASKFERNQETQYF.

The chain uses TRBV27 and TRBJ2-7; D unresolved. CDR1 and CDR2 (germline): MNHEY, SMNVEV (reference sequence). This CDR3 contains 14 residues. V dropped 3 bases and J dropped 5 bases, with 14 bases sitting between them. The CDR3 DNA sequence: TGTGCCAGCAGTTTTAGAACAGATCAAGACGAGCAGTACTTC. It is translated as CASSFRTDQDEQYF.

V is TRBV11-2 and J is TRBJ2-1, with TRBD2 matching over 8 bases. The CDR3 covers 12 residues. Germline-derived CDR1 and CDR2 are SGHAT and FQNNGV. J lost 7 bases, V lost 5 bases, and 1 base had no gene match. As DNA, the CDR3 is TGTGCCAGCAGCCGGGGGGGGAATGAGCAGTTCTTC. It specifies CASSRGGNEQFF. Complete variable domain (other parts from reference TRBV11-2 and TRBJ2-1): EAGVAQSPRYKIIEKRQSVAFWCNPISGHATLYWYQQILGQGPKLLIQFQNNGVVDDSQLPKDRFSAERLKGVDSTLKIQPAKLEDSAVYLCASSRGGNEQFFGPGTRLTVL.

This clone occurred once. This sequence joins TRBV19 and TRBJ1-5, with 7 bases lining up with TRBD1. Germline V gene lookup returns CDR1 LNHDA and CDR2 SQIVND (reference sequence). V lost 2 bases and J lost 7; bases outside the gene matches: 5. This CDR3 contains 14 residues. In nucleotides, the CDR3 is TGTGCCAGTAGTATAAGACAGGGCGGACAGCCCCAGCATTTT. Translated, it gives CASSIRQGGQPQHF.

The CDR3: CASSDAWRGNTGELFF. The CDR3 DNA is TGCGCCAGCAGCGACGCCTGGCGGGGGAACACCGGGGAGCTGTTTTTT. This chain joins TRBV5-1 and TRBJ2-2; TRBD2 might be the D (6 bases). The CDR3 runs 16 residues. Germline V gene sequence: CDR1 SGHRS, CDR2 YFSETQ. The ends were cut back, 4 bases at V and 1 base at J, with 14 bases in the middle.

CDR3 protein: CASSPPTSGSPYNEQFF. CDR3 nucleotide sequence: TGTGCCAGCAGTCCGCCGACTAGCGGGAGTCCCTACAATGAGCAGTTCTTC. The rearrangement uses TRBV25-1 and TRBJ2-1; 12 nucleotides line up with TRBD2. Trimming removed 5 bases from V and 2 bases from J; junction bases left unmatched: 7. CDR1 and CDR2 from the germline V gene are MGHDK and SYGVNS. There are 17 residues in the CDR3. Full variable domain (outside the CDR3, taken from reference TRBV25-1 and TRBJ2-1): EADIYQTPRYLVIGTGKKITLECSQTMGHDKMYWYQQDPGMELHLIHYSYGVNSTEKGDLSSESTVSRIRTEHFPLTLESARPSHTSQYLCASSPPTSGSPYNEQFFGPGTRLTVL.

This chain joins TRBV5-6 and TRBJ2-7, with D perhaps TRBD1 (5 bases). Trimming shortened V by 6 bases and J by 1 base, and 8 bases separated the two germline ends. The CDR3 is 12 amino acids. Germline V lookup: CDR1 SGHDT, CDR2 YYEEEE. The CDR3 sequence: CASTTASYEQYF. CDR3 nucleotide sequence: TGTGCCAGCACGACAGCATCCTACGAGCAGTACTTC. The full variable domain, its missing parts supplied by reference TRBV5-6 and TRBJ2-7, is DAGVTQSPTHLIKTRGQQVTLRCSPKSGHDTVSWYQQALGQGPQFIFQYYEEEERQRGNFPDRFSGHQFPNYSSELNVNALLLGDSALYLCASTTASYEQYFGPGTRLTVT.

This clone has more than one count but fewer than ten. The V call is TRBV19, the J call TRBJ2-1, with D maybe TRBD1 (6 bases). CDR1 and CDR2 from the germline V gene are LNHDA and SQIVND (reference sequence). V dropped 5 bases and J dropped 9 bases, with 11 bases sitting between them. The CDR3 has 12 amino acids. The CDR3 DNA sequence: TGTGCCAGTAGTTCGAGAGGGGGTGAGCAGTTCTTC. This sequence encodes CASSSRGGEQFF.

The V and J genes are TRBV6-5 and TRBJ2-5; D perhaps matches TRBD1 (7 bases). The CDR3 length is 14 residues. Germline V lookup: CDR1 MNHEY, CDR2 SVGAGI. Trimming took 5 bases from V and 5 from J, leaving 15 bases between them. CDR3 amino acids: CASSQGGRRETQYF. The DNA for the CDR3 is TGTGCCAGCAGTCAGGGGGGCCGGCGGGAGACCCAGTACTTC.

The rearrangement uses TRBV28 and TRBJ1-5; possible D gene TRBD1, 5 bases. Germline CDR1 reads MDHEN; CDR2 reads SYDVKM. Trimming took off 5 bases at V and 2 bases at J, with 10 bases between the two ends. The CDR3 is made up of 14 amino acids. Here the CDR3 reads CASSAGFGNQPQHF. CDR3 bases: TGTGCCAGCAGTGCAGGGTTTGGCAATCAGCCCCAGCATTTT. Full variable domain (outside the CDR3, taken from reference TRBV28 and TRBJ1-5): DVKVTQSSRYLVKRTGEKVFLECVQDMDHENMFWYRQDPGLGLRLIYFSYDVKMKEKGDIPEGYSVSREKKERFSLILESASTNQTSMYLCASSAGFGNQPQHFGDGTRLSIL.

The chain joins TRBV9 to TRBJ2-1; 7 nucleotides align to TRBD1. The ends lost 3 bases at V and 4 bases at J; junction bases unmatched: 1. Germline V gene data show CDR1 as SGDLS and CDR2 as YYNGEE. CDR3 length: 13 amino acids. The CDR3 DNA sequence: TGTGCCAGCAGCGCGGGACAGTACAATGAGCAGTTCTTC. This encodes CASSAGQYNEQFF.

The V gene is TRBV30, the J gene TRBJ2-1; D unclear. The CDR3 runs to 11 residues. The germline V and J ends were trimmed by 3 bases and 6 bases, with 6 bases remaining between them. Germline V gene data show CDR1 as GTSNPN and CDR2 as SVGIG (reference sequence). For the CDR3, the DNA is TGTGCCTGGAGCTTCCTCAATGAGCAGTTCTTC. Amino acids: CAWSFLNEQFF.

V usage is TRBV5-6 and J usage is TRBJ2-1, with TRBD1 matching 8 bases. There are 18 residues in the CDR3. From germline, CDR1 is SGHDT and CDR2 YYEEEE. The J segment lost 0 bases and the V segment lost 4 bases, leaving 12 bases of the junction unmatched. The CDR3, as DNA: TGTGCCAGCAGCCGATTAGCGCGGACAGGGAGCTCCTACAATGAGCAGTTCTTC. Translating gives CASSRLARTGSSYNEQFF.

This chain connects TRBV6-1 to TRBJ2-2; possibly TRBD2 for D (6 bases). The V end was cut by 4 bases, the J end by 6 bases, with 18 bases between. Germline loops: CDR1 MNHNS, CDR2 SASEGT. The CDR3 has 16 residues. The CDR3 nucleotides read TGTGCCAGCAGTGTCCGTGTAGCGGAGTTACCCGGGGAGCTGTTTTTT. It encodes CASSVRVAELPGELFF.

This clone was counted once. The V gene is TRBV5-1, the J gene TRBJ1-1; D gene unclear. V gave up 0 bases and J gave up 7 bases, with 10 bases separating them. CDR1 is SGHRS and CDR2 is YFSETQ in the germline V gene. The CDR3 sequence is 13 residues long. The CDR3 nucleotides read TGCGCCAGCAGCTTGGCCGGGGTCGGTGAAGCTTTCTTT. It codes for CASSLAGVGEAFF.